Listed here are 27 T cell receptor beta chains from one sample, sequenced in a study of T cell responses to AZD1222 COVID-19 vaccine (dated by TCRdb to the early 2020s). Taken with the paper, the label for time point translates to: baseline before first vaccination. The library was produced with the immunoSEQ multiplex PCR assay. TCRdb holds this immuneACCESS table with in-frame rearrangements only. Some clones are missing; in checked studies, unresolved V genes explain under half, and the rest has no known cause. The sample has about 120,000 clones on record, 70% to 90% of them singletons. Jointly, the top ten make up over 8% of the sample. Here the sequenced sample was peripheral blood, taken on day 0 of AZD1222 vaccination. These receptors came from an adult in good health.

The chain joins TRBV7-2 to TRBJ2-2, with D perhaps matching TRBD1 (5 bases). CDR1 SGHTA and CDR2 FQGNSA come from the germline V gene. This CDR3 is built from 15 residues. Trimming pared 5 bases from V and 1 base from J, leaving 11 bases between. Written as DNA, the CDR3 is TGTGCCAGCAGCCGTCGGACAAGGAACACCGGGGAGCTGTTTTTT. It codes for CASSRRTRNTGELFF. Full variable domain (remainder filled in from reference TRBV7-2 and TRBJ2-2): GAGVSQSPSNKVTEKGKDVELRCDPISGHTALYWYRQSLGQGLEFLIYFQGNSAPDKSGLPSDRFSAERTGGSVSTLTIQRTQQEDSAVYLCASSRRTRNTGELFFGEGSRLTVL.

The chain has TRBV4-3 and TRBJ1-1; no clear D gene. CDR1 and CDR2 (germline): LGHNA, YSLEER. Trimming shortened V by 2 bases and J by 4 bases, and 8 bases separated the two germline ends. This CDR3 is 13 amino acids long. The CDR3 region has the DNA TGCGCCAGCAGCCAAAACGGATTCACTGAAGCTTTCTTT. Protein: CASSQNGFTEAFF.

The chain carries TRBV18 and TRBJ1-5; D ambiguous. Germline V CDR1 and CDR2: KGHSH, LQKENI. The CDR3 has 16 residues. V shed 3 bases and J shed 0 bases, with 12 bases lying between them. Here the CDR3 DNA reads TGTGCCAGCTCACCCTACAGTGCTCATAGCAATCAGCCCCAGCATTTT. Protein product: CASSPYSAHSNQPQHF.

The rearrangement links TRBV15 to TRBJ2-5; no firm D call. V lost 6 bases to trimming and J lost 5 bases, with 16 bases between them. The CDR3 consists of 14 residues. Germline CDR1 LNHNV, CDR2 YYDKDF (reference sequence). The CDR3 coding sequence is TGTGCCACCAGGGGCTCTATAGTGGGTGAGACCCAGTACTTC. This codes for CATRGSIVGETQYF.

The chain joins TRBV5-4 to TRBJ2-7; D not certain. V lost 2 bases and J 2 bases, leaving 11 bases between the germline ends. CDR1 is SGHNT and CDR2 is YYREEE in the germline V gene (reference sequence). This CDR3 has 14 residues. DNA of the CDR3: TGTGCCAGCAGCTTTAACGCCGCGGCCTACGAGCAGTACTTC. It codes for CASSFNAAAYEQYF.

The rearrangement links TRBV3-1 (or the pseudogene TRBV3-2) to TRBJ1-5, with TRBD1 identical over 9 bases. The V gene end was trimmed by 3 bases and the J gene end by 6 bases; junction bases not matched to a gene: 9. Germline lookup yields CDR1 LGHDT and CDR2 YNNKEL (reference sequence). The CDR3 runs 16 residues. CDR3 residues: CASSQAITGGGQPQHF. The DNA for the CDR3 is TGTGCCAGCAGCCAGGCAATCACAGGGGGCGGTCAGCCCCAGCATTTT.

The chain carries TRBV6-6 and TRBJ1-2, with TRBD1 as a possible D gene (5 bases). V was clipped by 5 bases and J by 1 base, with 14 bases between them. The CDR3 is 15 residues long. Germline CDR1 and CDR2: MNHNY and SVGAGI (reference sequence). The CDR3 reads CASSLGTHNNYGYTF. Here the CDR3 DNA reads TGTGCCAGCAGTCTCGGGACCCATAATAACTATGGCTACACCTTC.

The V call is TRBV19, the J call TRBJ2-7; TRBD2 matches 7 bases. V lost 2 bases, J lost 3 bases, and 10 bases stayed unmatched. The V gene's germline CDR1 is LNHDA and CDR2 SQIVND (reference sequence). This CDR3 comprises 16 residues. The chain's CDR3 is CASSIHSGLVDYEQYF. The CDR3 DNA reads TGTGCCAGTAGTATACATTCCGGACTAGTGGACTACGAGCAGTACTTC.

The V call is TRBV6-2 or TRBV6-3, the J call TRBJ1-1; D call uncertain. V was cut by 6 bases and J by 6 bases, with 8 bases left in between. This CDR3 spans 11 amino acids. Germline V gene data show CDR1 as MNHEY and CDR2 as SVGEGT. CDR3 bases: TGTGCCAGCAGCGACGGCCCTGAAGCTTTCTTT. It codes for CASSDGPEAFF.

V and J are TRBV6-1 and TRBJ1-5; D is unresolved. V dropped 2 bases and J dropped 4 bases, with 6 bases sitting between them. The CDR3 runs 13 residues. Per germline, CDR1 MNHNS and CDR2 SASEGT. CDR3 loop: CASSESRNQPQHF. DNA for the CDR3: TGTGCCAGCAGTGAAAGCCGAAATCAGCCCCAGCATTTT.

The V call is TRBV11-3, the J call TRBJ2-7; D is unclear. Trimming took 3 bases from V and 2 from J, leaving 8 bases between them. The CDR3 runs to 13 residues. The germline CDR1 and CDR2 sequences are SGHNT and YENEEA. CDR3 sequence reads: CASSFGGAYEQYF. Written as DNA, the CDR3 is TGTGCCAGCAGCTTTGGTGGGGCCTACGAGCAGTACTTC.

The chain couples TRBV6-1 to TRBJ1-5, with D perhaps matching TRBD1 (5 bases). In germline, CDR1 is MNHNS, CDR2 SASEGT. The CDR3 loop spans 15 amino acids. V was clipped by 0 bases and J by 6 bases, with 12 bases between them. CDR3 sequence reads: CASSEADGGAQPQHF. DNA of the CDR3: TGTGCCAGCAGTGAAGCGGACGGAGGGGCTCAGCCCCAGCATTTT.

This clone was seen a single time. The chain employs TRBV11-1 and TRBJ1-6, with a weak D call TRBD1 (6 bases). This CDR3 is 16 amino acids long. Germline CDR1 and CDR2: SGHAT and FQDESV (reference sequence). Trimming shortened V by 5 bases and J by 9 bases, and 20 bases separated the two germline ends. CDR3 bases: TGTGCCAGCAGCCCATCTAAAGGGGGGCCGGGTTCACCCCTCCACTTT. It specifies CASSPSKGGPGSPLHF.

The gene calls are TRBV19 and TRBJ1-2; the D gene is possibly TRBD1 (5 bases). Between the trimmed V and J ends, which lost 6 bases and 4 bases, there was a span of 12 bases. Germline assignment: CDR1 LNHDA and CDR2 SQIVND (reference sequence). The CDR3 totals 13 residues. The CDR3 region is CASSLDISYGYTF. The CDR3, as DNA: TGTGCCAGTAGCCTGGACATATCCTATGGCTACACCTTC.

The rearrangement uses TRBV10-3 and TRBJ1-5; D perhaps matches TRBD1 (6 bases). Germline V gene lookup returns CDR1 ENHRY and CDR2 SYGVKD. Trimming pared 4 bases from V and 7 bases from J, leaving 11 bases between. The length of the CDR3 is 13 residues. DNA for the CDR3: TGTGCCATCAGTGGGGGGCGAGAGCAGCCCCAGCATTTT. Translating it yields CAISGGREQPQHF.

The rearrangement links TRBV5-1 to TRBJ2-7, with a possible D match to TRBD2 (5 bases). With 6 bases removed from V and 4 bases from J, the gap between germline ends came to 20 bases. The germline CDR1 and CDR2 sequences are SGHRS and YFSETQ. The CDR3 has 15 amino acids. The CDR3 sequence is CASTHEGLLIYEQYF. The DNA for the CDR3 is TGCGCCAGCACCCACGAGGGCCTACTAATATACGAGCAGTACTTC.

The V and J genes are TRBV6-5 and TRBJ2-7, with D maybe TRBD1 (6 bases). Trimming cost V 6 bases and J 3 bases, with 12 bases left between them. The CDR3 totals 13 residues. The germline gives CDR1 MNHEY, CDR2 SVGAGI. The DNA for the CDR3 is TGTGCCAGCAGGGGGGACATGAACTACGAGCAGTACTTC. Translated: CASRGDMNYEQYF.

Here the CDR3 DNA reads TGTGCCTGGAGTGTACCAGGAGAGACCCAGTACTTC. This encodes CAWSVPGETQYF. The gene calls are TRBV30 and TRBJ2-5; no reliable D call. CDR1 GTSNPN and CDR2 SVGIG come from the germline V gene (reference sequence). The V end was cut by 0 bases, the J end by 4 bases, with 6 bases between. CDR3 length: 12 amino acids.

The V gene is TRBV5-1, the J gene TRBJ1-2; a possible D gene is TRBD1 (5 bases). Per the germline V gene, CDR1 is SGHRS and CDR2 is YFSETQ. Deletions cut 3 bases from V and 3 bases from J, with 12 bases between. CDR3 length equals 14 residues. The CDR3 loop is CASSSGDWDYGYTF. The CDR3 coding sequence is TGCGCCAGCAGCTCGGGGGATTGGGACTATGGCTACACCTTC.

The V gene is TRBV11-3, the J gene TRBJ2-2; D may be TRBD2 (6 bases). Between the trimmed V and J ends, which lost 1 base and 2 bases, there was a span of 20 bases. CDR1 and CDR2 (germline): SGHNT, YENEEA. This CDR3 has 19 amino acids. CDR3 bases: TGTGCCAGCAGCTTAGGACTGCGCGCGGGACGGGGAAACACCGGGGAGCTGTTTTTT. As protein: CASSLGLRAGRGNTGELFF.

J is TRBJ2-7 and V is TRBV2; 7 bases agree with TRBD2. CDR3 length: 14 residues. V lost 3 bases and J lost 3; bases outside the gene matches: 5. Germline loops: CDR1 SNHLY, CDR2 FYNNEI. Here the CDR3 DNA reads TGTGCCAGCAGTGAGCGGGAGTCAGGCTACGAGCAGTACTTC. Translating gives CASSERESGYEQYF.

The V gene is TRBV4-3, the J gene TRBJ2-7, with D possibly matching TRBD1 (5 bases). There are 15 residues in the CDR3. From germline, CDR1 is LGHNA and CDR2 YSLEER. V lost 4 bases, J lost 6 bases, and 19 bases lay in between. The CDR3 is CASSPRSAPTGEQYF. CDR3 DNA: TGCGCCAGCAGCCCAAGGTCAGCACCTACAGGCGAGCAGTACTTC.

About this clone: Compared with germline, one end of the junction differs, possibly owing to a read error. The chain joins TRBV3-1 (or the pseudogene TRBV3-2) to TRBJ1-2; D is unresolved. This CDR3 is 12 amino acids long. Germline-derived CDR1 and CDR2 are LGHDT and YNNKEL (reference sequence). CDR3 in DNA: TGTGCCAGCAGCCAAGAGTTGGTAGGGCAAGCCTTC. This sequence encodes CASSQELVGQAF.

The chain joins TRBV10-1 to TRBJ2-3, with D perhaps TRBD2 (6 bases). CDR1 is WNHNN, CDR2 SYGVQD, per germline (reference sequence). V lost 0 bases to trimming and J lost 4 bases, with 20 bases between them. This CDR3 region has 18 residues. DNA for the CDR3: TGCGCCAGCAGTGAGTCGGCATTCCCCCGACTAGACGCAGATACGCAGTATTTT. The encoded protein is CASSESAFPRLDADTQYF.

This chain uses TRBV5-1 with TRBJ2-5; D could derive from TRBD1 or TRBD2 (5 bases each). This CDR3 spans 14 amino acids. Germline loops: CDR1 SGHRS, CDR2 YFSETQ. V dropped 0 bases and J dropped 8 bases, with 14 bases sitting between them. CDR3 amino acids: CASSLGRGVGTQYF. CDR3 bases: TGCGCCAGCAGCTTGGGACGGGGCGTGGGTACCCAGTACTTC.

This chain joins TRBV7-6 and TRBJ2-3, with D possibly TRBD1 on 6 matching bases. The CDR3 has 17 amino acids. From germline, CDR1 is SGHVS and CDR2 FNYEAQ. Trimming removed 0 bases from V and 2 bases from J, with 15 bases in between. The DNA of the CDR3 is TGTGCCAGCAGCTTAGCCCCCCGACAGGTCCCCACAGATACGCAGTATTTT. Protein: CASSLAPRQVPTDTQYF.

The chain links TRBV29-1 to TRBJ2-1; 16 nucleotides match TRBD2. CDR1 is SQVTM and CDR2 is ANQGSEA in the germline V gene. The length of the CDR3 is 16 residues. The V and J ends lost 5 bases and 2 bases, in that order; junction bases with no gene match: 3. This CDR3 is CSVRGTSGRAYNEQFF. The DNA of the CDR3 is TGCAGCGTTCGAGGGACTAGCGGGAGGGCCTACAATGAGCAGTTCTTC.